This T cell receptor (beta chain) comes out of a study of T cells in localized non-small cell lung cancer. Whole-study findings and limits: When the top 100 tumor clones were examined, a median approximately 60 of them also appeared in the adjacent lung, which was paired and uninvolved. It was uninvolved adjacent lung that showed the highest T cell clonality, exceeding tumor.

The table came from immunoSEQ multiplex PCR; TCRdb's copy has only in-frame clones and leaves some out. The sample holds 26,000 or so clones, 75% to 90% seen once. Germline V lookup: CDR1 SGHRS, CDR2 YFSETQ. V was clipped by 2 bases and J by 10 bases, with 4 bases between them. There are 11 residues in the CDR3. Of note for this clone: Its target is not known.

The sequenced sample was peripheral blood, obtained before any cancer treatment. The rearrangement joins TRBV5-1 to TRBJ1-6, with D uncertain. The receptor was derived from a female donor aged 60 or older with stage II squamous cell lung carcinoma. This CDR3 is CASSFESPLHF. Here the CDR3 DNA reads TGCGCCAGCAGCTTCGAATCACCCCTCCACTTT.